The next 26 T cell receptor beta chains were all read from a single sample in a study of graft-versus-host responses after intestinal transplantation. Profiled with immunoSEQ multiplex PCR; TCRdb holds only in-frame clones, not every one. In the table there are about 57,000 clones, 80% to 90% of which are singletons. Sequences were derived from PBMCs, sampled 26 days after transplant. The receptors shown here come from a human patient who received an intestinal transplant, so some T cells may come from the graft donor.

The rearrangement joins TRBV5-1 to TRBJ2-2; no definite D call. The V end was cut by 0 bases, the J end by 8 bases, with 8 bases between. CDR1 is SGHRS and CDR2 is YFSETQ in the germline V gene. This CDR3 is 13 amino acids long. The CDR3 DNA is TGCGCCAGCAGCTTGGCCGGAGAGGGGGAGCTGTTTTTT. Its translation is CASSLAGEGELFF.

This clone was counted once. This chain uses TRBV5-6 with TRBJ2-1, with 8 bases lining up with TRBD2. Germline loops: CDR1 SGHDT, CDR2 YYEEEE. This CDR3 is 15 amino acids long. J was trimmed by 5 bases and V by 3 bases; bases with no gene match: 7. CDR3 sequence: CASSSPGGVDNEQFF. As DNA, the CDR3 is TGTGCCAGCAGCTCTCCGGGGGGGGTTGACAATGAGCAGTTCTTC.

Written as DNA, the CDR3 is TGTGCCAGTAGTATGTCAGGGTTGCAGCCCCAGCATTTT. Translation gives CASSMSGLQPQHF. The chain combines TRBV19 with TRBJ1-5, with TRBD1 as a possible D gene (5 bases). V was clipped by 3 bases and J by 7 bases, with 10 bases between them. The CDR3 sequence is 13 residues long. Looked up from germline, CDR1 is LNHDA and CDR2 is SQIVND (reference sequence). Combining the CDR3 with reference TRBV19 and TRBJ1-5 gives the whole variable domain DGGITQSPKYLFRKEGQNVTLSCEQNLNHDAMYWYRQDPGQGLRLIYYSQIVNDFQKGDIAEGYSVSREKKESFPLTVTSAQKNPTAFYLCASSMSGLQPQHFGDGTRLSIL.

This chain connects TRBV28 to TRBJ2-5; 9 bases match TRBD2. CDR1 and CDR2 from the germline V gene are MDHEN and SYDVKM. The CDR3 spans 17 residues. The junction had 13 bases not matched to a gene; V was cut back by 1 base and J by 7 bases. CDR3 bases: TGTGCCAGCAGTTTATCCCCCCTAGCGGGGAACCAGGGGACCCAGTACTTC. Residues: CASSLSPLAGNQGTQYF.

The V and J genes are TRBV11-2 and TRBJ2-1; maybe TRBD2 (6 bases). V was shortened by 4 bases and J by 5 bases, with 15 bases between the two germline ends. The CDR3 is made up of 15 amino acids. Germline V gene data show CDR1 as SGHAT and CDR2 as FQNNGV. In DNA, the CDR3 is TGTGCCAGCAGCTCGACCCGGGGGTTTAACAATGAGCAGTTCTTC. This codes for CASSSTRGFNNEQFF. Filled out from reference TRBV11-2 and TRBJ2-1, the complete variable domain reads EAGVAQSPRYKIIEKRQSVAFWCNPISGHATLYWYQQILGQGPKLLIQFQNNGVVDDSQLPKDRFSAERLKGVDSTLKIQPAKLEDSAVYLCASSSTRGFNNEQFFGPGTRLTVL.

The chain has TRBV5-6 and TRBJ2-1; TRBD2 matches at 8 bases. The V segment lost 3 bases and the J segment 4 bases; nucleotides outside the gene matches: 15. Looked up from germline, CDR1 is SGHDT and CDR2 is YYEEEE. The CDR3 runs to 18 residues. The CDR3 spells CASSSLISGGANYNEQFF. In DNA, the CDR3 is TGTGCCAGCAGCTCCCTGATCTCCGGGGGGGCCAATTACAATGAGCAGTTCTTC.

The rearrangement links TRBV9 to TRBJ2-2, with 7 nucleotides matching TRBD2. With V trimmed by 0 bases and J by 4 bases, 3 bases remained unmatched. The CDR3 has 15 amino acids. Germline assignment: CDR1 SGDLS and CDR2 YYNGEE. In DNA form, the CDR3 reads TGTGCCAGCAGCGTAGGTTGGGGGGGCACCGGGGAGCTGTTTTTT. Translated: CASSVGWGGTGELFF.

The rearrangement joins TRBV5-1 to TRBJ2-3; 10 positions agree with TRBD2. J gave up 2 bases and V 0 bases, and 6 bases lay outside the gene matches. Germline V CDR1 and CDR2: SGHRS, YFSETQ. The CDR3 is made up of 17 amino acids. The CDR3 DNA follows: TGCGCCAGCAGCTTGGATTCAGCGGGGGGGGACACAGATACGCAGTATTTT. Residues: CASSLDSAGGDTDTQYF.

The rearrangement uses TRBV29-1 and TRBJ2-1, with 7 bases aligning to TRBD1. In germline, CDR1 is SQVTM, CDR2 ANQGSEA. Trimming took 4 bases from V and 7 from J; bases not matched to a gene: 4. The CDR3 length is 12 residues. CDR3 in amino acids: CSVGQGVNEQFF. CDR3 in DNA: TGCAGCGTTGGGCAGGGGGTAAATGAGCAGTTCTTC.

The chain joins TRBV19 to TRBJ2-3, with 10 positions matching TRBD1. The CDR3 contains 17 residues. V lost 6 bases and J lost 0; bases outside the gene matches: 9. Germline CDR1 LNHDA, CDR2 SQIVND (reference sequence). This CDR3 is CASSSRQGAPSTDTQYF. In DNA form, the CDR3 reads TGTGCCAGTAGCTCTAGACAGGGGGCCCCTAGCACAGATACGCAGTATTTT.

The chain recombines TRBV9 with TRBJ1-1; D is unresolved. V gave up 0 bases and J gave up 5 bases, with 11 bases separating them. This CDR3 region has 14 residues. CDR1 and CDR2 (germline): SGDLS, YYNGEE. The DNA of the CDR3 is TGTGCCAGCAGCGTAGGGGCGGGGTCGACTGAAGCTTTCTTT. This codes for CASSVGAGSTEAFF. Full variable domain (missing parts from reference TRBV9 and TRBJ1-1): DSGVTQTPKHLITATGQRVTLRCSPRSGDLSVYWYQQSLDQGLQFLIQYYNGEERAKGNILERFSAQQFPDLHSELNLSSLELGDSALYFCASSVGAGSTEAFFGQGTRLTVV.

This clone was seen a handful of times. This chain links TRBV7-9 with TRBJ1-3; D unresolved. V shed 2 bases and J shed 7 bases, with 6 bases lying between them. This CDR3 spans 12 amino acids. CDR1 and CDR2 (germline): SEHNR, FQNEAQ (reference sequence). The CDR3 DNA reads as TGTGCCAGCAGCTTATCGGGGAACACCATATATTTT. This codes for CASSLSGNTIYF.

This clone has only one observation. The chain joins TRBV5-6 to TRBJ2-3; 8 positions agree with TRBD1. After removal of 4 bases from V and 2 bases from J, the junction contained 12 bases not matched to a gene. The length of the CDR3 is 17 residues. The V gene's germline CDR1 is SGHDT and CDR2 YYEEEE. CDR3 region: CASSLAGTGLITDTQYF. In DNA, the CDR3 is TGTGCCAGCAGCCTAGCAGGGACAGGTTTAATCACAGATACGCAGTATTTT.

The chain is built from TRBV27 and TRBJ2-1; tentatively, D is TRBD2 (5 bases). Per germline, CDR1 MNHEY and CDR2 SMNVEV (reference sequence). Trimming cost V 2 bases and J 14 bases, with 16 bases left between them. This CDR3 is built from 13 residues. Written as DNA, the CDR3 is TGTGCCAGCAGTTTAAGACTCCCTTTGGAGGAGTTCTTC. Its translation: CASSLRLPLEEFF.

The V and J genes are TRBV27 and TRBJ2-2; 8 bases align to TRBD1. Trimming cost V 4 bases and J 9 bases; bases outside gene matches: 10. CDR1 MNHEY and CDR2 SMNVEV come from the germline V gene (reference sequence). CDR3 size: 15 residues. The chain's CDR3 is CASSWTGLGVRELFF. CDR3 nucleotides: TGTGCCAGCAGTTGGACAGGGTTAGGTGTCCGGGAGCTGTTTTTT.

The chain employs TRBV28 and TRBJ2-2; D is unclear. Germline values: CDR1 MDHEN, CDR2 SYDVKM. The length of the CDR3 is 14 residues. The V gene lost 4 bases and the J gene lost 3 bases, with 9 bases spanning the gap. The CDR3 coding sequence is TGTGCCAGCAGTTCGGGTCCTTACACCGGGGAGCTGTTTTTT. Translating it yields CASSSGPYTGELFF.

The rearrangement joins TRBV6-4 to TRBJ2-1; 8 nucleotides match TRBD2. The V gene's germline CDR1 is MRHNA and CDR2 SNTAGT. This CDR3 is built from 15 residues. With V trimmed by 2 bases and J by 3 bases, 3 bases remained unmatched. CDR3 sequence (DNA): TGTGCCAGCAGTGACGTGGCGGGGGGCTACAATGAGCAGTTCTTC. Protein: CASSDVAGGYNEQFF.

This chain joins TRBV5-1 and TRBJ2-3, with 7 bases fitting TRBD2. V gave up 0 bases and J gave up 0 bases; unmatched junction bases: 4. The CDR3 runs 16 residues. Germline CDR1 and CDR2: SGHRS and YFSETQ. The CDR3 DNA is TGCGCCAGCAGCTTGGGGGACTATAGAAGCACAGATACGCAGTATTTT. The encoded protein is CASSLGDYRSTDTQYF. Full variable domain (remainder filled in from reference TRBV5-1 and TRBJ2-3): KAGVTQTPRYLIKTRGQQVTLSCSPISGHRSVSWYQQTPGQGLQFLFEYFSETQRNKGNFPGRFSGRQFSNSRSEMNVSTLELGDSALYLCASSLGDYRSTDTQYFGPGTRLTVL.

This clone turned up a few times. V usage is TRBV6-4 and J usage is TRBJ2-5; TRBD2 might be the D (5 bases). CDR3 length: 13 residues. In germline, CDR1 is MRHNA, CDR2 SNTAGT. Trimming removed 3 bases from V and 2 bases from J, with 7 bases in between. CDR3 region: CASSEAAQETQYF. Written as DNA, the CDR3 is TGTGCCAGCAGTGAAGCGGCTCAAGAGACCCAGTACTTC.

The J gene is TRBJ1-2, the V gene TRBV5-6; D perhaps matches TRBD1 (5 bases). Germline loops: CDR1 SGHDT, CDR2 YYEEEE. This CDR3 comprises 14 residues. The germline V and J ends were trimmed by 0 bases and 4 bases, with 10 bases remaining between them. The CDR3 here is CASSLGREGYGYTF. CDR3 coding DNA: TGTGCCAGCAGCTTGGGCAGGGAGGGCTATGGCTACACCTTC.

The rearrangement links TRBV30 to TRBJ2-3; TRBD2 agrees at 8 bases. Germline CDR1 reads GTSNPN; CDR2 reads SVGIG (reference sequence). V was clipped by 4 bases and J by 3 bases; unmatched bases: 15. CDR3 length: 17 residues. The CDR3 DNA is TGTGCCTGGACCATTTCCCCCGGGACTAGAGTAACAGATACGCAGTATTTT. Residues: CAWTISPGTRVTDTQYF.

This sequence joins TRBV19 and TRBJ2-3; 10 nucleotides match TRBD1. The V segment lost 4 bases and the J segment 5 bases; nucleotides outside the gene matches: 9. Germline CDR1 reads LNHDA; CDR2 reads SQIVND (reference sequence). There are 16 residues in the CDR3. The CDR3 sequence is CASSSVGQGNGDTQYF. DNA for the CDR3: TGTGCCAGTAGTAGTGTGGGACAGGGGAACGGAGATACGCAGTATTTT. Complete variable domain (other parts from reference TRBV19 and TRBJ2-3): DGGITQSPKYLFRKEGQNVTLSCEQNLNHDAMYWYRQDPGQGLRLIYYSQIVNDFQKGDIAEGYSVSREKKESFPLTVTSAQKNPTAFYLCASSSVGQGNGDTQYFGPGTRLTVL.

V gene TRBV28 combines with J gene TRBJ2-7; 7 bases map to TRBD2. After removal of 1 base from V and 4 bases from J, the junction contained 7 bases not matched to a gene. CDR1 MDHEN and CDR2 SYDVKM come from the germline V gene. CDR3 length equals 15 residues. This chain's CDR3 is CASSLLSGAGYEQYF. CDR3 sequence (DNA): TGTGCCAGCAGTTTATTGTCAGGAGCGGGGTACGAGCAGTACTTC.

The chain joins TRBV11-2 to TRBJ2-3, with D maybe TRBD1 (6 bases). V was clipped by 7 bases and J by 4 bases, with 15 bases between them. The germline gives CDR1 SGHAT, CDR2 FQNNGV. The CDR3 has 14 amino acids. Here the CDR3 reads CASTIFRGADTQYF. DNA of the CDR3: TGTGCCAGCACCATCTTCAGGGGAGCAGATACGCAGTATTTT.

V and J are TRBV19 and TRBJ2-1, with TRBD2 matching over 10 bases. Germline values: CDR1 LNHDA, CDR2 SQIVND (reference sequence). V was pared by 8 bases and J by 6 bases, with 7 bases of the junction left unmatched. The CDR3 is made up of 14 amino acids. The CDR3 DNA reads as TGTGCCAGTGGGCTTAGCGGGGGGCCCAATGAGCAGTTCTTC. Encoded protein: CASGLSGGPNEQFF.

The J gene is TRBJ2-3, the V gene TRBV7-8, with 7 bases lining up with TRBD2. Trimming removed 5 bases from V and 2 bases from J; junction bases left unmatched: 7. This CDR3 has 15 residues. The V gene's germline CDR1 is SGHVS and CDR2 FQNEAQ. The CDR3: CASSLTSSDTDTQYF. The CDR3, as DNA: TGTGCCAGCAGCCTGACTAGCAGCGACACAGATACGCAGTATTTT.